This TCR beta chain comes out of a study of control samples from healthy donors and cancer patients. Assay: immunoSEQ multiplex PCR; the TCRdb copy retains only in-frame clones and omits some. The repertoire holds about 250,000 clones, around 79% seen once, with about 14% in the top ten. V dropped 7 bases and J dropped 6 bases, with 21 bases sitting between them. Germline lookup yields CDR1 LNHDA and CDR2 SQIVND (reference sequence). The CDR3 spans 15 residues. The chain couples TRBV19 to TRBJ1-1; D is possibly TRBD1 (5 bases). This receptor was taken from a woman aged 60-75 years with lung cancer. Sequenced material: PBMCs. CDR3 bases: TGTGCCAGTACTCCGGCGGGCAGGGAAAACTCTGAAGCTTTCTTT. Protein sequence: CASTPAGRENSEAFF.